This entry lists 14 T cell receptor beta chains sequenced from one sample in a study of PD-L1 blockade in urothelial cancer. This sample's time point: peripheral blood 6 weeks after treatment start. Using immunoSEQ multiplex PCR, the repertoire was profiled, and TCRdb retains in-frame clones only, with some absent. The sample contains more than 95,000 clones, roughly 91% of which appear only once. Material: PBMCs, obtained around atezolizumab (anti-PD-L1) treatment. These receptors came from a man aged 55 to 70 with urothelial cancer.

V gene TRBV19 combines with J gene TRBJ1-3, with no clear D. The CDR3 runs 14 residues. V lost 2 bases to trimming and J lost 0 bases, with 5 bases between them. Germline CDR1 and CDR2: LNHDA and SQIVND (reference sequence). The CDR3 is CASSIRSSGNTIYF. The CDR3 region has the DNA TGTGCCAGTAGTATAAGGAGCTCTGGAAACACCATATATTTT.

This rearrangement joins TRBV6-1 to TRBJ2-1; 7 nucleotides align to TRBD2. The CDR3 has 15 amino acids. V lost 7 bases and J lost 7; bases outside the gene matches: 13. From germline, CDR1 is MNHNS and CDR2 SASEGT. The CDR3: CASTRREGGWNEQFF. The CDR3 DNA reads TGTGCCAGCACCCGAAGGGAGGGAGGCTGGAATGAGCAGTTCTTC.

The chain uses TRBV5-8 and TRBJ2-1, with 9 positions matching TRBD2. Germline V gives CDR1 SGHTS, CDR2 YDEGEE. The ends lost 1 base at V and 9 bases at J; junction bases unmatched: 11. This CDR3 is 16 amino acids long. The CDR3 bases are TGTGCCAGCAGCTTGCTACCAGCGGGAGGATCGGTTGAGCAGTTCTTC. Encoded protein: CASSLLPAGGSVEQFF.

This sequence joins TRBV5-4 and TRBJ2-2; 10 nucleotides match TRBD2. The CDR3 has 16 amino acids. The germline gives CDR1 SGHNT, CDR2 YYREEE (reference sequence). With 4 bases clipped from V and 1 base from J, the junction kept 4 bases outside the gene matches. The CDR3 here is CASSALAGMNTGELFF. Here the CDR3 DNA reads TGTGCCAGCAGCGCACTAGCGGGAATGAACACCGGGGAGCTGTTTTTT. The whole variable domain, remainder taken from reference TRBV5-4 and TRBJ2-2, is ETGVTQSPTHLIKTRGQQVTLRCSSQSGHNTVSWYQQALGQGPQFIFQYYREEENGRGNFPPRFSGLQFPNYSSELNVNALELDDSALYLCASSALAGMNTGELFFGEGSRLTVL.

This sequence joins TRBV6-1 and TRBJ1-2; no clear D gene. V was pared by 1 base and J by 7 bases, with 10 bases between. This CDR3 region has 13 residues. CDR1 MNHNS and CDR2 SASEGT come from the germline V gene. In DNA, the CDR3 is TGTGCCAGCAGTGAAGGAGGGCCGCGTGGCTACACCTTC. Translation: CASSEGGPRGYTF.

V gene TRBV27 combines with J gene TRBJ1-5; D call uncertain. Germline loops: CDR1 MNHEY, CDR2 SMNVEV (reference sequence). The V and J ends lost 8 bases and 0 bases respectively, with 11 bases between them. This CDR3 has 14 amino acids. The CDR3 coding sequence is TGTGCCAGCTCCGGCGGCTATAGCAATCAGCCCCAGCATTTT. Translation gives CASSGGYSNQPQHF.

The chain joins TRBV7-8 to TRBJ2-7; 7 bases are shared with TRBD1. CDR1 SGHVS and CDR2 FQNEAQ come from the germline V gene. This CDR3 region has 13 residues. V shed 10 bases, J shed 2 bases, and the junction held 8 bases outside the gene matches. The CDR3, as DNA: TGTGCCACAGGGACAGATCTCCCCTACGAGCAGTACTTC. This codes for CATGTDLPYEQYF.

This chain links TRBV6-1 with TRBJ1-4; TRBD1 is a possible D gene (5 bases). Germline values: CDR1 MNHNS, CDR2 SASEGT. V dropped 11 bases and J dropped 8 bases, with 21 bases sitting between them. The CDR3 is made up of 14 amino acids. The CDR3 sequence is CASTAGGAAEKLFF. The CDR3 bases are TGTGCCTCCACGGCTGGAGGGGCTGCAGAAAAACTGTTTTTT.

The V call is TRBV6-1, the J call TRBJ1-5; 7 bases match TRBD1. The junction had 3 bases not matched to a gene; V was cut back by 1 base and J by 3 bases. The CDR3 has 15 amino acids. Germline V gene data show CDR1 as MNHNS and CDR2 as SASEGT. The CDR3 sequence: CASSEGGGPNQPQHF. Here the CDR3 DNA reads TGTGCCAGCAGTGAAGGAGGGGGCCCCAATCAGCCCCAGCATTTT.

The chain joins TRBV6-1 to TRBJ2-7; D perhaps matches TRBD1 (5 bases). Germline-derived CDR1 and CDR2 are MNHNS and SASEGT. The CDR3 consists of 15 residues. V was clipped by 7 bases and J by 0 bases, with 16 bases between them. The CDR3 DNA is TGTGCCAGCACCCCGCAGGGTTTGAGCTCCTACGAGCAGTACTTC. Its translation: CASTPQGLSSYEQYF.

The chain links TRBV28 to TRBJ2-7; 7 bases align to TRBD1. The CDR3 extends over 15 amino acids. CDR1 is MDHEN and CDR2 is SYDVKM in the germline V gene. V lost 6 bases, J lost 0 bases, and 8 bases stayed unmatched. CDR3 DNA: TGTGCCAGCAGCTCAAACAGGGGTCCCTCCTACGAGCAGTACTTC. Its protein is CASSSNRGPSYEQYF.

This chain uses TRBV7-8 with TRBJ2-1, with 8 bases aligning to TRBD2. V shed 5 bases, J shed 0 bases, and the junction held 12 bases outside the gene matches. This CDR3 region has 18 residues. CDR1 and CDR2 from the germline V gene are SGHVS and FQNEAQ. This CDR3 reads CASSPKAGGLSSYNEQFF. The CDR3 nucleotides read TGTGCCAGCAGCCCTAAGGCGGGGGGTCTAAGCTCCTACAATGAGCAGTTCTTC.

In its sample, this clone was seen a few times. The genes are TRBV28 and TRBJ1-1, with D perhaps matching TRBD1 (5 bases). Germline-derived CDR1 and CDR2 are MDHEN and SYDVKM. This CDR3 has 13 amino acids. V lost 3 bases to trimming and J lost 5 bases, with 10 bases between them. The CDR3 DNA reads TGTGCCAGCAGTTTGGCAGGGAAGACTGAAGCTTTCTTT. This gives the protein CASSLAGKTEAFF.

This clone was seen a few times. This chain connects TRBV28 to TRBJ2-5, with 13 bases fitting TRBD2. V lost 6 bases to trimming and J lost 2 bases; unmatched junction nucleotides: 3. Germline V CDR1 and CDR2: MDHEN, SYDVKM. There are 15 residues in the CDR3. The CDR3 nucleotides read TGTGCCAGCAGCCCGGGACTAGCGGGGCAAGAGACCCAGTACTTC. Residues: CASSPGLAGQETQYF. The complete variable domain, with remaining parts taken from reference TRBV28 and TRBJ2-5, reads DVKVTQSSRYLVKRTGEKVFLECVQDMDHENMFWYRQDPGLGLRLIYFSYDVKMKEKGDIPEGYSVSREKKERFSLILESASTNQTSMYLCASSPGLAGQETQYFGPGTRLLVL.